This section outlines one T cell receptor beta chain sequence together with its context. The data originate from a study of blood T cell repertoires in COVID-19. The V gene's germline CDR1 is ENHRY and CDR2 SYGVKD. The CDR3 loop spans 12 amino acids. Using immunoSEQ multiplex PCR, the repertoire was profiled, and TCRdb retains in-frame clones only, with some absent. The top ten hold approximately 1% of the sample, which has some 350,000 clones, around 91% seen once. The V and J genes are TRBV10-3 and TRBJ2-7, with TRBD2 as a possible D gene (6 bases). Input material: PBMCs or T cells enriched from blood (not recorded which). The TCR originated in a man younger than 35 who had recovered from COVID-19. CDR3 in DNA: TGTGCTACCGGCGGGGTGGTTGGGGAGCAGTACTTC. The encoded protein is CATGGVVGEQYF.